The 2 T cell receptor beta chains below all came from one sample that was sequenced in a study of CD8+CD57+ T cells in acquired aplastic anemia. Those patients picked for sequencing had displayed CD8+CD57+ cell expansion on flow cytometry. TCR beta VDJ and CDR3 profiles were obtained from a genomic DNA template. From the reads, TCRdb called clonotypes with MiXCR, one entry per CDR3 protein. The sample carries around 430,000 distinct CDR3 sequences, around 30% recorded once. Sequencing was performed on sorted CD4+, CD8+, or CD8+CD57+ T cells (not recorded which) from PBMCs. The receptors derive from a human donor with aplastic anemia.

The J gene is TRBJ2-5, the V gene TRBV5-8; 8 positions match TRBD2. The V gene's germline CDR1 is SGHTS and CDR2 YDEGEE. This CDR3 spans 16 amino acids. Trimming cost V 0 bases and J 1 base; bases outside gene matches: 5. This CDR3 reads CASSLAWREAQETQYF. As DNA, the CDR3 is TGTGCCAGCAGCTTGGCGTGGCGGGAGGCCCAAGAGACCCAGTACTTC.

The table lists this clonotype with a count of one. The rearrangement joins TRBV20-1 to TRBJ1-1; 7 positions match TRBD1. The V segment lost 3 bases and the J segment 3 bases; nucleotides outside the gene matches: 4. This CDR3 comprises 13 residues. CDR1 and CDR2 from the germline V gene are DFQATT and SNEGSKA (reference sequence). CDR3: CSASEQGYTEAFF. The CDR3 coding sequence is TGCAGTGCTAGTGAACAGGGGTACACTGAAGCTTTCTTT.